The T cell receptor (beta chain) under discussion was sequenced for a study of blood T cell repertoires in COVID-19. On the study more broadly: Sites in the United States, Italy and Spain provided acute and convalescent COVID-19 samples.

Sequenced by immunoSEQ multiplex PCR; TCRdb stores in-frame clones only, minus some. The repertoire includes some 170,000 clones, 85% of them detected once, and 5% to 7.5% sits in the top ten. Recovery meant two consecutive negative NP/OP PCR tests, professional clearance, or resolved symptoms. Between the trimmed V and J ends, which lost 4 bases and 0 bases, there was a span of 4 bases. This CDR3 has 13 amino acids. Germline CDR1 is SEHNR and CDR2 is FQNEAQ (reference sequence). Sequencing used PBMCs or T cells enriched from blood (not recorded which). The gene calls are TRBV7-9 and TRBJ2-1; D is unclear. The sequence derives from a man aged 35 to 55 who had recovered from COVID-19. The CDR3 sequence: CASSWASYNEQFF. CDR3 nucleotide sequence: TGTGCCAGCAGCTGGGCCTCCTACAATGAGCAGTTCTTC. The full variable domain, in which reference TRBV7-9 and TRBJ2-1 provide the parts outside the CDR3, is DTGVSQNPRHKITKRGQNVTFRCDPISEHNRLYWYRQTLGQGPEFLTYFQNEAQLEKSRLLSDRFSAERPKGSFSTLEIQRTEQGDSAMYLCASSWASYNEQFFGPGTRLTVL.